Listed here is a single TCR beta chain. This specimen belongs to a study of blood T cell repertoires in COVID-19. The overall study: Sample material is recorded as cDNA or gDNA derived from T cells, B-cell-depleted T cells, or PBMCs.

Germline loops: CDR1 SGHRS, CDR2 YFSETQ. The CDR3 has 15 residues. V lost 3 bases and J 4 bases, leaving 16 bases between the germline ends. The authors' processing: Amplification from reference gene primers served as the basis for estimated nucleated cell counts. Produced via immunoSEQ multiplex PCR; TCRdb's table is partial and in-frame only. V and J calls and clone size follow that table, whereas D and trimming were derived from the DNA. The sample comprises approximately 70,000 clones, just over 85% of which are singletons, and roughly 5.6% rests with the top ten. This chain uses TRBV5-1 with TRBJ1-1; a weak D match, TRBD1 (5 bases). The sequencing sample was made of peripheral blood. This receptor was obtained from a human donor in a cohort sampled during active COVID-19. CDR3 in DNA: TGCGCCAGCAGCTGGGGGGACCGGAGGGGCACTGAAGCTTTCTTT. Its translation: CASSWGDRRGTEAFF.